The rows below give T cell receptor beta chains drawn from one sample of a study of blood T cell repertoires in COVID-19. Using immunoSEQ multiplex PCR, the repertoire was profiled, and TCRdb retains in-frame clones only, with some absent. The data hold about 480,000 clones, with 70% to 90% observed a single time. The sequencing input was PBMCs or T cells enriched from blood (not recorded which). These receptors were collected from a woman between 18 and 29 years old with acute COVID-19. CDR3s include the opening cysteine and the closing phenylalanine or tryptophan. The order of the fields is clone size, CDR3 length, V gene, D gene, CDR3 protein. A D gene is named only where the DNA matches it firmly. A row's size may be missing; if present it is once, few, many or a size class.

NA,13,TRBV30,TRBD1,CAWRGQGNTEAFF
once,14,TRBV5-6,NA,CASSWPDPNYGYTF
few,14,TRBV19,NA,CASSRGQGGNIQYF
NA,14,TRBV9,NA,CASSVGGDNSPLHF
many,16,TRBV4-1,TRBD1,CASSLNLGQGTYEQYF
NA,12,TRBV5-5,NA,CASSLRTDTQYF
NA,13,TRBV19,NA,CASRKQGNSPLHF
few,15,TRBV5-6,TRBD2,CASSLGLAGVGTQYF
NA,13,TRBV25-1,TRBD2,CASGLAGGGELFF
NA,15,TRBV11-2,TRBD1,CASSPGQGVKNIQYF
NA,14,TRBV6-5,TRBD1,CASRRQGARETQYF
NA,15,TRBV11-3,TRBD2,CASSSGLAGGHEQFF
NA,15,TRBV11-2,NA,CASSLDTRSNQPQHF
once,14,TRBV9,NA,CASSPRPSRDGYTF
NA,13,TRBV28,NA,CASTRGSTYEQYF